This T cell receptor beta chain is from a study of OX40 agonist ivuxolimab in advanced cancers. At the level of the study: Across the patients, intravenous ivuxolimab was delivered every 2 weeks at 0.01 to 10 mg/kg. Patients undergoing dose escalation presented with hepatocellular carcinoma, melanoma, renal cell or head and neck cancer. Partial responses occurred in Three dose-escalation patients, one with hepatocellular carcinoma and two with cutaneous melanoma.

Assay used: immunoSEQ multiplex PCR; TCRdb lists only in-frame clones, some missing. This table has approximately 58,000 clones, about 85% appearing once. V was shortened by 0 bases and J by 4 bases, with 11 bases between the two germline ends. CDR1 is SGDLS and CDR2 is YYNGEE in the germline V gene. The CDR3 extends over 15 amino acids. Overall study findings and caveats: More expanded clones were seen, on average, in CD8+ T cells than in CD4+.

With regard to this clone: Antigen unknown.

The chain recombines TRBV9 with TRBJ2-1; no firm D call. The sequenced sample was CD4+ or CD8+ T cells sorted from blood, obtained in a trial of the OX40 agonist ivuxolimab. The sequence was obtained from an adult with an advanced solid tumor such as melanoma, head and neck, liver or kidney cancer. CDR3 residues: CASSVAPDPYNEQFF. The CDR3 DNA reads TGTGCCAGCAGCGTAGCCCCGGACCCTTACAATGAGCAGTTCTTC. Filled out from reference TRBV9 and TRBJ2-1, the complete variable domain reads DSGVTQTPKHLITATGQRVTLRCSPRSGDLSVYWYQQSLDQGLQFLIQYYNGEERAKGNILERFSAQQFPDLHSELNLSSLELGDSALYFCASSVAPDPYNEQFFGPGTRLTVL.